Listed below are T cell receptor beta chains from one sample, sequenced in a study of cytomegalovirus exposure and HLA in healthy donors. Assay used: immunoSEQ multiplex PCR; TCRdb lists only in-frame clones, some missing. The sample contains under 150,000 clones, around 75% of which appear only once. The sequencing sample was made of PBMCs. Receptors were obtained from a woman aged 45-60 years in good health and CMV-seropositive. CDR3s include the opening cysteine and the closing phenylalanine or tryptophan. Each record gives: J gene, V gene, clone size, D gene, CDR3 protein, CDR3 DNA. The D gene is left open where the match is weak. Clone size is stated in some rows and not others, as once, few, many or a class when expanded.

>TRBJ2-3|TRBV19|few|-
CASSIDEESDTQYF
TGTGCCAGTAGTATAGACGAGGAATCAGATACGCAGTATTTT
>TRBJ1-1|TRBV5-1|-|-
CASSFGGTEAFF
TGCGCCAGCAGCTTCGGGGGGACCGAAGCTTTCTTT
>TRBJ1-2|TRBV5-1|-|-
CASSPILQGINYGYTF
TGCGCCAGCAGCCCTATCCTACAGGGTATCAACTATGGCTACACCTTC
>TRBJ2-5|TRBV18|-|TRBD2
CASSPQRLAGDFQETQYF
TGTGCCAGCTCACCACAAAGACTAGCGGGAGATTTTCAAGAGACCCAGTACTTC
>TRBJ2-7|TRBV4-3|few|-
CASSQEGGGGYSYEQYF
TGCGCCAGCAGCCAAGAGGGGGGAGGGGGGTACTCCTACGAGCAGTACTTC
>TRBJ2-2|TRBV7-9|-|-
CSSSLLSGGFTGELFF
TGTTCCAGCAGCTTACTATCGGGGGGCTTCACCGGGGAGCTGTTTTTT
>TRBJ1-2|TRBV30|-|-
CAWARGNYGYTF
TGTGCCTGGGCAAGGGGGAACTATGGCTACACCTTC
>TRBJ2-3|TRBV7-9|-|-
CASSSTISTDTQYF
TGTGCCAGCAGCTCGACTATAAGCACAGATACGCAGTATTTT
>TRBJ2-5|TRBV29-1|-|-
CSVGLAQETQYF
TGCAGCGTTGGTTTAGCCCAAGAGACCCAGTACTTC
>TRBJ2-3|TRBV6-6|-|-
CASSVTGLSSTDTQYF
TGTGCCAGCAGTGTAACGGGACTTTCTAGCACAGATACGCAGTATTTT
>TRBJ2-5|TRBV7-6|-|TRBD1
CASSLFRGSRETQYF
TGTGCCAGCAGCTTATTCAGGGGGTCCAGGGAGACCCAGTACTTC
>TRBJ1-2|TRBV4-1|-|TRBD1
CASSHPPQQGTRSGYTF
TGCGCCAGCAGCCACCCACCTCAACAGGGGACCCGTAGTGGCTACACCTTC
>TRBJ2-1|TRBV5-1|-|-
CASSFSGAYNEQFF
TGCGCCAGCAGCTTCTCCGGGGCCTACAATGAGCAGTTCTTC
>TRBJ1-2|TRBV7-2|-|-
CASSPMTVNYGYTF
TGTGCCAGCAGCCCAATGACAGTGAACTATGGCTACACCTTC
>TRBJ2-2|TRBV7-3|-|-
CASSWTPTGELFF
TGTGCCAGCAGCTGGACTCCCACCGGGGAGCTGTTTTTT
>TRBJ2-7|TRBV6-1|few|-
CASTGGGSYEQYF
TGTGCCAGCACGGGGGGCGGGAGTTACGAGCAGTACTTC
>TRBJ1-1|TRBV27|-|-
CASGPFGGTEAFF
TGTGCCAGCGGCCCCTTTGGGGGGACTGAAGCTTTCTTT
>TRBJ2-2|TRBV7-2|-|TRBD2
CASTYRGGGHGELFF
TGTGCCAGCACCTACCGCGGGGGGGGTCACGGGGAGCTGTTTTTT
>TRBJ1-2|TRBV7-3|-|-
CASSSLQGDDGYTF
TGTGCCAGCAGCTCTCTACAGGGAGACGATGGCTACACCTTC
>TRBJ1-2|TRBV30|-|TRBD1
CAGYGTGAYGYTF
TGTGCCGGATACGGGACAGGGGCCTATGGCTACACCTTC
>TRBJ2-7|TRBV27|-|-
CASSLILGGLFDEQYF
TGTGCCAGCAGTTTAATCCTAGGAGGTCTCTTCGACGAGCAGTACTTC
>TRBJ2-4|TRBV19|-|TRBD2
CASSGTSGLVAKNIQYF
TGTGCCAGTTCGGGGACTAGCGGATTAGTCGCCAAAAACATTCAGTACTTC
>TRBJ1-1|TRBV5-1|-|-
CASSLAGGGTEAFF
TGCGCCAGCAGCTTGGCGGGGGGCGGCACTGAAGCTTTCTTT
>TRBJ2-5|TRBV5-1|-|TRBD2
CASSSAGLAGASGETQYF
TGCGCCAGCAGCTCTGCAGGGCTAGCGGGAGCATCGGGGGAGACCCAGTACTTC
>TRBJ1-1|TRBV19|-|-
CASSILEGPTEAFF
TGTGCCAGTAGTATCTTGGAGGGACCCACTGAAGCTTTCTTT
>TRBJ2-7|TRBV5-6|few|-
CASSFQAWYEQYF
TGTGCCAGCAGCTTCCAGGCCTGGTACGAGCAGTACTTC
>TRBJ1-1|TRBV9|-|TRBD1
CASSTRGQLNTEAFF
TGTGCCAGCAGCACCAGGGGACAGTTGAACACTGAAGCTTTCTTT
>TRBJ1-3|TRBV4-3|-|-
CASSQDLGQSGNTIYF
TGCGCCAGCAGCCAAGATTTGGGGCAGTCTGGAAACACCATATATTTT
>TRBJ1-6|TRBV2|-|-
CASSLGLSPLHF
TGTGCCAGCAGCCTGGGACTTTCACCCCTCCACTTT
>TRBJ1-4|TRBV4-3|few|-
CASSQAPTGAKEKLFF
TGCGCCAGCAGCCAAGCTCCGACTGGGGCGAAGGAAAAACTGTTTTTT
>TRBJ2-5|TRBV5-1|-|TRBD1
CASSLVGTGGETQYF
TGCGCCAGCAGCTTGGTGGGGACAGGCGGCGAGACCCAGTACTTC
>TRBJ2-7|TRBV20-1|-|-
CSARTYYEQYF
TGCAGTGCTAGAACCTACTACGAGCAGTACTTC
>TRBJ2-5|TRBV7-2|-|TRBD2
CASSLREEETQYF
TGTGCCAGCAGCTTGCGGGAGGAAGAGACCCAGTACTTC
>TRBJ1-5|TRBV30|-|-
CAWSSGTHFNQPQHF
TGTGCCTGGAGTTCCGGGACACACTTCAATCAGCCCCAGCATTTT
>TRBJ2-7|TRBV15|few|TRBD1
CATSSSQGWPQYF
TGTGCCACCAGCAGCTCACAGGGGTGGCCCCAGTACTTC
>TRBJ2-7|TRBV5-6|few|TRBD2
CASSSPSGGAGNEQYF
TGTGCCAGCAGCTCCCCTAGCGGGGGGGCCGGTAACGAGCAGTACTTC
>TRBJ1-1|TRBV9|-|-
CASGLRASGTEAFF
TGTGCCTCTGGGTTGAGGGCCTCGGGCACTGAAGCTTTCTTT